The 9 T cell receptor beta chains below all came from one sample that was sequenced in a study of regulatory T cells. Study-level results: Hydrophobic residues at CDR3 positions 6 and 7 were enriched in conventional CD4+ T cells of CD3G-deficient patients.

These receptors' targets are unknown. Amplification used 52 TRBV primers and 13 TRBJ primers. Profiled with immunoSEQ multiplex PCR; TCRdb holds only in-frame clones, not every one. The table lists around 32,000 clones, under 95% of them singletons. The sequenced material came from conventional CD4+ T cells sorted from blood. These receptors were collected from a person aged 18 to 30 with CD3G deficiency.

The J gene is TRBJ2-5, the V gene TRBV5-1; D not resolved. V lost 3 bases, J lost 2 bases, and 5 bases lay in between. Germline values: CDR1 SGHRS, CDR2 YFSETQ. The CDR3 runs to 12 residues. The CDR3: CASSSRQETQYF. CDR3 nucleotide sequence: TGCGCCAGCAGCTCTAGGCAAGAGACCCAGTACTTC.

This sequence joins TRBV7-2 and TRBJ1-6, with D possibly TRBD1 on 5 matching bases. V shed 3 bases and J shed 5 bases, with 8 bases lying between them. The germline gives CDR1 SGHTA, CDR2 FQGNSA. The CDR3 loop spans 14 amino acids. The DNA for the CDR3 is TGTGCCAGCAGCTTCGGCAGGGATAATTCACCCCTCCACTTT. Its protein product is CASSFGRDNSPLHF.

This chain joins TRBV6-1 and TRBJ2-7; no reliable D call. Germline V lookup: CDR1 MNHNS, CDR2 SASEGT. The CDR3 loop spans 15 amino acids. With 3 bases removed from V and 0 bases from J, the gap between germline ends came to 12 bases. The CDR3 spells CASSDTAFSSYEQYF. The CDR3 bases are TGTGCCAGCAGTGATACAGCCTTTAGCTCCTACGAGCAGTACTTC.

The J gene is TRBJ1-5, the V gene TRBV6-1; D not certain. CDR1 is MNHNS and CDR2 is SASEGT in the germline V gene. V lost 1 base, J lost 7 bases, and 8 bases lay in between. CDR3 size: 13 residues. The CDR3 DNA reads TGTGCCAGCAGTGAAGGCGTTGGCCAGCCCCAGCATTTT. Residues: CASSEGVGQPQHF.

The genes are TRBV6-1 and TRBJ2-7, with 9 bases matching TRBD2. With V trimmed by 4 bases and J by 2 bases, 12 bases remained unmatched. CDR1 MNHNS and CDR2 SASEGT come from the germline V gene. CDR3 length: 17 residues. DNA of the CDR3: TGTGCCAGCAGTGGCGGTATCGCGGGAGGGCCCCCCTACGAGCAGTACTTC. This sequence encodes CASSGGIAGGPPYEQYF.

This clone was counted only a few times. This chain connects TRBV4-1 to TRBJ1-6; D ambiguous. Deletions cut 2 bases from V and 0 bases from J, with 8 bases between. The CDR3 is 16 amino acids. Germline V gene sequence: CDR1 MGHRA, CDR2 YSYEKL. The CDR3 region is CASSQQQSSYNSPLHF. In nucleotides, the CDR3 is TGCGCCAGCAGCCAACAACAGAGCTCCTATAATTCACCCCTCCACTTT.

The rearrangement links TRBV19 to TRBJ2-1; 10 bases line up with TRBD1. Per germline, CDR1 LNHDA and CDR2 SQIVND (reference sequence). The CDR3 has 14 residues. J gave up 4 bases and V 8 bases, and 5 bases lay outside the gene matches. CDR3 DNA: TGTGCCAGTGCCCAGGGACAGGGGTACAATGAGCAGTTCTTC. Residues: CASAQGQGYNEQFF.

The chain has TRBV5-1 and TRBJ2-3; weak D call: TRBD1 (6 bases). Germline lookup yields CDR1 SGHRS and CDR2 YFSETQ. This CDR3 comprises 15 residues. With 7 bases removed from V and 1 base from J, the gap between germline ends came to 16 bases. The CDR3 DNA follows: TGCGCCAGCGCTGCAATGACAGGTCGCACAGATACGCAGTATTTT. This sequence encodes CASAAMTGRTDTQYF. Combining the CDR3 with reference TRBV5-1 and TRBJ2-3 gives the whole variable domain KAGVTQTPRYLIKTRGQQVTLSCSPISGHRSVSWYQQTPGQGLQFLFEYFSETQRNKGNFPGRFSGRQFSNSRSEMNVSTLELGDSALYLCASAAMTGRTDTQYFGPGTRLTVL.

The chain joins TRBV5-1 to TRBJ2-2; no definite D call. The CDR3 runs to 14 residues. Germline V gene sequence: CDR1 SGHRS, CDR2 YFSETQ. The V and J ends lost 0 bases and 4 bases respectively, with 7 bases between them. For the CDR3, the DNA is TGCGCCAGCAGCTTGGGGCCCGCCACCGGGGAGCTGTTTTTT. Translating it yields CASSLGPATGELFF.